The present entry profiles one T cell receptor beta chain with its context. Its antigen is not identified. Negative isolation was used for CD8+ and CD4+ T cells, and FACS enrichment was applied to TEMRA cells. cDNA came from roughly 0.53 to 1 ug RNA primed by random hexamers. The method of amplification for TCR beta CDR3 was immunoSEQ multiplex PCR, covering 54 Vbeta and 13 Jbeta. TCRdb analysed the immunoSEQ multiplex PCR reads with MiXCR anew, one entry per CDR3 protein. The sample has under 250,000 distinct CDR3 sequences; roughly 93% are singletons. CDR3 length: 18 amino acids. V trimming: 0 bases; J trimming: 0 bases; junction bases outside the gene matches: 7. Germline CDR1 SGHRS, CDR2 YFSETQ. These data come from a study of CD8 T cells in Susac syndrome. Study observations and caveats: Only a relatively small number of individuals were included in the TCR sequencing and HLA analysis.

This receptor was identified in a human donor with multiple sclerosis. The V and J genes are TRBV5-1 and TRBJ2-1; 9 bases map to TRBD2. What was sequenced was CD4+ T cells from PBMCs. CDR3 DNA: TGCGCCAGCAGCTTGGATCCTAGCGGGACCCTCTCCTACAATGAGCAGTTCTTC. Translation: CASSLDPSGTLSYNEQFF.